Below, one T cell receptor (beta chain) is given with its context. Its antigen remains unknown. At one end the junction does not follow the germline gene, possibly because of a read error. This sample stems from a study of tumor and adjacent non-tumor tissue in lung cancer. The overall study: Samples averaged around 4 million productive TCRbeta reads each. Overall study findings and caveats: Normal lung showed higher cumulative top 100 clone frequency than tumor. Tumor tissue had significantly higher TCR diversity than normal lung.

RNA was extracted from bulk tissue without any cell sorting. Between August and November 2014, newly diagnosed, chemotherapy-naive lung cancer patients underwent thoracic surgery in China. A modified ARM-PCR protocol with three rounds of nested PCR amplified TCRbeta. TCRdb recomputed calls from the multiplex PCR reads with MiXCR, one row per CDR3 protein. This table has some 200,000 distinct CDR3 sequences, 71% appearing once. This CDR3 is 15 amino acids long. Germline V lookup: CDR1 MNHEY, CDR2 SVGAGI. The material sequenced was lung tumor tissue. This receptor was taken from a man aged 55 to 70 with non-small cell lung cancer. The rearrangement uses TRBV6-5 and TRBJ2-6; weak D call: TRBD1 (5 bases). The CDR3 region has the DNA TGTGCCAGCAGTTACTTCAGCTCTGGGGCCAACTTCCTGACTTTC. This encodes CASSYFSSGANFLTF.